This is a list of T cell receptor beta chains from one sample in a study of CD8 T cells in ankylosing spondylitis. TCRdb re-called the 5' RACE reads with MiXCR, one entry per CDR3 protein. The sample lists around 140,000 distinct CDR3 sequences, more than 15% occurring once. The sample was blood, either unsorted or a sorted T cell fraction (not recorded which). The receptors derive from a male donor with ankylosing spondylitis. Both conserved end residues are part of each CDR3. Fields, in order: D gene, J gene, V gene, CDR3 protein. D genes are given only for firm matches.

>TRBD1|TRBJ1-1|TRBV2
CARRQGMNTEAFF
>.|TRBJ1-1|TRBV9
CASSVGARGSWTEAFF
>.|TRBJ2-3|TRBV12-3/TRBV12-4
CASSFEGEGTDTQYF
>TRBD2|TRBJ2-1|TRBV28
CASSLVAGAYNEQFF
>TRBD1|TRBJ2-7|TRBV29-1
CSVEGNPRDRVYEQYF
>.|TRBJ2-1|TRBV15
CATSRAFGRVNEQFF
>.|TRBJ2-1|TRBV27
CASSPNYNEQFF
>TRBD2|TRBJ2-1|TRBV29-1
CSVEGGPAGVYNEQFF
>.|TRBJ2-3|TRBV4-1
CASSQDPADTQYF
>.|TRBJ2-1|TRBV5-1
CASIPGGARGGEQFF
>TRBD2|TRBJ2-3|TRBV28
CASRPLLAGGTDTQYF
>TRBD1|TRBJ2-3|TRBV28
CASSLVAYRGPYSTDTQYF
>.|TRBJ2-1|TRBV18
CASSPPVGSNEQFF
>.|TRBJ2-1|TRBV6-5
CASSYSPPGPQVGEQFF
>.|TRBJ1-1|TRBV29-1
CSVPVNTEAFF
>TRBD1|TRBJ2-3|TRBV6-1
CASSQIQGRTDTQYF
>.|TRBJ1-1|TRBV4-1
CASSQGRVNTEAFF
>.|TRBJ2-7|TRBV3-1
CASSHPGYEQYF
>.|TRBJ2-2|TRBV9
CASSVGVGGELFF
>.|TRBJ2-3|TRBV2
CASSDSALTDTQYF
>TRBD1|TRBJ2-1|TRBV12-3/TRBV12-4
CASRGQGVEQFF
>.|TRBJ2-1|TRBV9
CASSVAGVSYNEQFF
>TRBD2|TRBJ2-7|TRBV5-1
CASTVVAGGPDEQYF
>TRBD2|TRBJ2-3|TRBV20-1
CSAYIGGGASGLEVVWSDTQYF
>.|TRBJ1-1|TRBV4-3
CASSQFGGGVVNTEAFF
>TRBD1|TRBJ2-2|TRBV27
CASTPRQGSNTGELFF
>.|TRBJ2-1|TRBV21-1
CASSFRPSGSINEQFF
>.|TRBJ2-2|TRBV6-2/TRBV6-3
CASSYGQSGELFF
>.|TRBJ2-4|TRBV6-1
CASRGRRAKNIQYF